This TCR beta chain was sequenced during a study of blood T cell repertoires in COVID-19. Here immunoSEQ multiplex PCR was the method, and the copy in TCRdb shows in-frame clones only, minus some. The sample holds around 260,000 clones, roughly 80% seen once. The CDR3 spans 12 residues. V dropped 3 bases and J dropped 3 bases, with 2 bases sitting between them. CDR1 KGHSH and CDR2 LQKENI come from the germline V gene. Sequenced input: peripheral blood. This sequence joins TRBV18 and TRBJ2-2; D not certain. The sequence came from a woman in her forties or fifties who had recovered from COVID-19. The CDR3, as DNA: TGTGCCAGCTCACCCGACACCGGGGAGCTGTTTTTT. This gives the protein CASSPDTGELFF.